The clone carrying this TCR beta chain was picked up one time. The data derive from a study of T-cell memory formation after mild COVID-19. TCRdb passed the 5' RACE reads through MiXCR, listing each CDR3 protein once. The table has 500,000 to 600,000 distinct CDR3 sequences, 15% to 20% seen once. This receptor was obtained from an adult woman who had mild COVID-19 (a few samples of this study predate the infection). Cell type and time point are not known. The sequenced material came from PBMCs or a T cell subset sorted from them (not recorded which).

The CDR3 coding sequence is TGCGCCAGCAGCGCGGGACCCCAGGGGGCCGCTTCCTACGAGCAGTACTTC. Amino acids: CASSAGPQGAASYEQYF. This chain connects TRBV5-1 to TRBJ2-7; 8 bases fit TRBD1. V trimming: 4 bases; J trimming: 1 base; junction bases outside the gene matches: 13. The CDR3 covers 17 residues. Germline lookup yields CDR1 SGHRS and CDR2 YFSETQ.